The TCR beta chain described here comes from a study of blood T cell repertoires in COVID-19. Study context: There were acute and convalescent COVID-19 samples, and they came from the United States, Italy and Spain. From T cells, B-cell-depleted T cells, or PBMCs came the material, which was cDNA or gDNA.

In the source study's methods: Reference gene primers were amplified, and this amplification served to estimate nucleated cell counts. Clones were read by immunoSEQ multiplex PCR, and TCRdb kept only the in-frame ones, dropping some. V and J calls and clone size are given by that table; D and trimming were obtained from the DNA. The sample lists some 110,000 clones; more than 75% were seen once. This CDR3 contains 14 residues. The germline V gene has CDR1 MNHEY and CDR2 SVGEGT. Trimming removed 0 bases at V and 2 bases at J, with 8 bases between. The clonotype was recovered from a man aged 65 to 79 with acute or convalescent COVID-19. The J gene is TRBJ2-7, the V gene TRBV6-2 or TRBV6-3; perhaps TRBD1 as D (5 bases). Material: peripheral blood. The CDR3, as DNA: TGTGCCAGCAGTTACTCGCAGGGCACCTACGAGCAGTACTTC. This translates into CASSYSQGTYEQYF.